The text below deals with one T cell receptor (beta chain). Its target is not known. This specimen comes from a study of blood T cells in healthy people across ages. General study results and limits: TCR beta diversity was tightly associated with the proportion of naive T cells. CMV status of donors was not determined, possibly confounding expanded clonotype changes.

CDR1 and CDR2 (germline): MNHEY, SVGAGI. The length of the CDR3 is 13 residues. J gave up 8 bases and V 1 base, and 3 bases lay outside the gene matches. Combining a sample-barcoded 5' primer with a J-beta primer mix, a second PCR ran for 7 to 11 cycles. TCRdb reprocessed the 5' RACE reads with MiXCR, giving one entry per CDR3 protein. The sample has 700,000 to 950,000 distinct CDR3 sequences; nearly 60% are singletons. Healthy Caucasian individuals from Russia aged roughly 6 to 90 served as donors. Isolating PBMCs gave at least 6.5 million of these cells per sample. The rearrangement joins TRBV6-5 to TRBJ1-1; 8 positions match TRBD1. The source material was blood. The TCR comes from a man aged 25 to 45 in good health. The CDR3 nucleotides are TGTGCCAGCAGTTACTGGGGGGACAGGGAAGCTTTCTTT. Its protein product is CASSYWGDREAFF.